Below are 31 T cell receptor beta chains sequenced from a single sample in a study of T cells after somatic rescue of genetic block. This table comes from immunoSEQ multiplex PCR, and its TCRdb copy is limited to in-frame clones, with some not included. The profile shows about 8,000 clones, over 75% of them singletons. The sample consisted of peripheral blood mononuclear cells (PBMCs). The receptors come from a boy between 5 and 17 years old.

The V gene is TRBV21-1, the J gene TRBJ2-7. TRBV21-1 counts as a pseudogene. CDR3 length: 12 residues. This chain's CDR3 is CEGGTDPYEQYF. The DNA for the CDR3 is TGTGAAGGGGGGACTGATCCCTACGAGCAGTACTTC.

The genes are TRBV6-5 and TRBJ1-1; D not resolved. The CDR3 spans 12 residues. The germline V gene has CDR1 MNHEY and CDR2 SVGAGI. Trimming stripped 3 bases from V and 0 bases from J, with 2 bases between. The CDR3 is CASSYLNTEAFF. The DNA of the CDR3 is TGTGCCAGCAGTTATTTGAACACTGAAGCTTTCTTT.

The V call is TRBV9, the J call TRBJ2-5; weak D call: TRBD2 (10 bases). This CDR3 region has 18 residues. Germline CDR1 SGDLS, CDR2 YYNGEE. The germline V and J ends were trimmed by 4 bases and 3 bases, with 25 bases remaining between them. The chain's CDR3 is CASSHPLAGDRVEETQYF. In DNA form, the CDR3 reads TGTGCCAGCAGCCATCCCCTAGCGGGGGACAGGGTGGAAGAGACCCAGTACTTC.

The chain couples TRBV27 to TRBJ2-1; 12 positions agree with TRBD2. Germline V gene lookup returns CDR1 MNHEY and CDR2 SMNVEV (reference sequence). The V gene end was trimmed by 2 bases and the J gene end by 7 bases; junction bases not matched to a gene: 6. There are 16 residues in the CDR3. CDR3: CASSLGLAGGLNEQFF. CDR3 in DNA: TGTGCCAGCAGTTTAGGGCTAGCGGGGGGGCTTAATGAGCAGTTCTTC.

This sequence joins TRBV28 and TRBJ1-5, with unresolved D. CDR1 and CDR2 (germline): MDHEN, SYDVKM. V was clipped by 1 base and J by 6 bases, with 13 bases between them. CDR3 length: 15 residues. The CDR3: CASSLSGPGGQPQHF. CDR3 bases: TGTGCCAGCAGTTTATCTGGGCCCGGAGGTCAGCCCCAGCATTTT.

The V gene is TRBV4-3, the J gene TRBJ2-1; TRBD1 agrees at 12 bases. The CDR3 contains 15 residues. V lost 3 bases, J lost 6 bases, and 3 bases stayed unmatched. The V gene's germline CDR1 is LGHNA and CDR2 YSLEER. The CDR3 here is CASSQPGQGANEQFF. CDR3 DNA sequence: TGCGCCAGCAGCCAGCCGGGACAGGGGGCCAATGAGCAGTTCTTC.

CDR3 DNA sequence: TGCACCAGCAGGCCCAAGAGTGTGCGAAAGACCTATGGCTACACCTTC. This codes for CTSRPKSVRKTYGYTF. The rearrangement links TRBV1 to TRBJ1-2. TRBV1 is shown as a pseudogene. CDR3 length equals 16 residues.

The rearrangement uses TRBV7-3 and TRBJ2-2; D remains ambiguous. From germline, CDR1 is SGHTA and CDR2 FQGTGA. The CDR3 consists of 13 residues. Trimming removed 4 bases at V and 4 bases at J, with 7 bases between. The CDR3 DNA is TGTGCCAGCAGCTCTCAGAGCACCGGGGAGCTGTTTTTT. The encoded protein is CASSSQSTGELFF.

V gene TRBV7-9 combines with J gene TRBJ1-1, with 10 positions matching TRBD1. Germline CDR1 SEHNR, CDR2 FQNEAQ (reference sequence). The CDR3 runs 14 residues. Trimming took 4 bases from V and 10 from J; bases not matched to a gene: 9. The CDR3 loop reads CASSSEDRGRGAFF. DNA of the CDR3: TGTGCCAGCAGCTCAGAAGACAGGGGGCGCGGAGCTTTCTTT.

The chain combines TRBV18 with TRBJ2-3; 12 bases align to TRBD2. Germline CDR1 is KGHSH and CDR2 is LQKENI. CDR3 length: 20 amino acids. Trimming cost V 3 bases and J 2 bases; bases outside gene matches: 15. In DNA form, the CDR3 reads TGTGCCAGCTCACCCCTTTCGACTAGCGGGAGTACCCCGAACACAGATACGCAGTATTTT. It specifies CASSPLSTSGSTPNTDTQYF.

The V call is TRBV7-6, the J call TRBJ1-6; 7 bases map to TRBD1. Germline V gene lookup returns CDR1 SGHVS and CDR2 FNYEAQ. With V trimmed by 5 bases and J by 7 bases, 8 bases remained unmatched. The CDR3 contains 15 residues. The CDR3 is CASSLSGTENSPLHF. CDR3 in DNA: TGTGCCAGCAGCCTTAGTGGGACAGAGAATTCACCCCTCCACTTT. The whole variable domain, filled in from reference TRBV7-6 and TRBJ1-6, reads GAGVSQSPRYKVTKRGQDVALRCDPISGHVSLYWYRQALGQGPEFLTYFNYEAQQDKSGLPNDRFSAERPEGSISTLTIQRTEQRDSAMYRCASSLSGTENSPLHFGNGTRLTVT.

This clone showed up just once. The rearrangement links TRBV11-3 to TRBJ2-5; weak D call: TRBD2 (5 bases). CDR3 length: 14 amino acids. From germline, CDR1 is SGHNT and CDR2 YENEEA. V lost 6 bases, J lost 2 bases, and 13 bases lay in between. The CDR3 loop is CASSNPKRQETQYF. CDR3 coding DNA: TGTGCCAGCAGTAACCCGAAGCGGCAAGAGACCCAGTACTTC.

The chain employs TRBV25-1 and TRBJ2-5; TRBD2 matches 7 bases. The end of the DNA fits TRBJ2-7 better, so the J call may be wrong. The CDR3 length is 16 residues. The V gene's germline CDR1 is MGHDK and CDR2 SYGVNS. The CDR3 loop reads CASSREGGVASYEQYF. In DNA, the CDR3 is TGTGCCAGCAGTCGCGAGGGAGGGGTGGCCTCCTACGAGCAGTACTTC.

V usage is TRBV4-2 and J usage is TRBJ2-5; unclear D gene. The DNA matches TRBJ2-7 better at its end, which makes the J call doubtful. The germline gives CDR1 LGHNA, CDR2 YNFKEQ. There are 13 residues in the CDR3. The CDR3 spells CASSRPDLYEQYF. In DNA, the CDR3 is TGTGCCAGCAGCCGGCCGGACCTCTACGAGCAGTACTTC.

This chain links TRBV4-2 with TRBJ1-3; no clear D gene. Germline values: CDR1 LGHNA, CDR2 YNFKEQ. The CDR3 spans 13 residues. The V end was cut by 6 bases, the J end by 0 bases, with 6 bases between. CDR3 in amino acids: CASRSSSGNTIYF. The DNA of the CDR3 is TGTGCCAGCAGGTCGAGCTCTGGAAACACCATATATTTT.

This chain links TRBV7-2 with TRBJ2-7, with D possibly TRBD2 on 5 matching bases. Germline V gene lookup returns CDR1 SGHTA and CDR2 FQGNSA. Trimming removed 1 base at V and 7 bases at J, with 11 bases between. CDR3 size: 13 residues. CDR3 nucleotides: TGTGCCAGCAGCTTAGTCGGGGTAGGGGAGCAGTACTTC. This translates into CASSLVGVGEQYF. Filled out from reference TRBV7-2 and TRBJ2-7, the complete variable domain reads GAGVSQSPSNKVTEKGKDVELRCDPISGHTALYWYRQSLGQGLEFLIYFQGNSAPDKSGLPSDRFSAERTGGSVSTLTIQRTQQEDSAVYLCASSLVGVGEQYFGPGTRLTVT.

This chain joins TRBV11-2 and TRBJ2-7; D perhaps matches TRBD2 (5 bases). V was pared by 5 bases and J by 6 bases, with 17 bases between. The CDR3 consists of 14 residues. Germline assignment: CDR1 SGHAT and CDR2 FQNNGV. CDR3 coding DNA: TGTGCCAGCAGCCCTAGAGCGGTGGTCGGCGAGCAGTACTTC. Translated: CASSPRAVVGEQYF.

V gene TRBV5-1 combines with J gene TRBJ2-5; D gene ambiguous. V gave up 2 bases and J gave up 4 bases, with 6 bases separating them. This CDR3 is 12 amino acids long. Per the germline V gene, CDR1 is SGHRS and CDR2 is YFSETQ. CDR3 amino acids: CASSLSRETQYF. The CDR3 DNA reads as TGCGCCAGCAGCTTAAGTAGAGAGACCCAGTACTTC.

This clone was seen more than once but under ten times. The V gene is TRBV12-5, the J gene TRBJ2-3; 8 bases align to TRBD1. Trimming removed 1 base from V and 2 bases from J; junction bases left unmatched: 5. The CDR3 sequence is 16 residues long. Germline CDR1 reads LGHNT; CDR2 reads FRNRAP. DNA for the CDR3: TGTGCTAGTGGTTTGGGGGGGACAGGAGTCACAGATACGCAGTATTTT. Translation gives CASGLGGTGVTDTQYF. Using reference TRBV12-5 and TRBJ2-3 for the parts outside the CDR3, the full variable domain is DARVTQTPRHKVTEMGQEVTMRCQPILGHNTVFWYRQTMMQGLELLAYFRNRAPLDDSGMPKDRFSAEMPDATLATLKIQPSEPRDSAVYFCASGLGGTGVTDTQYFGPGTRLTVL.

The chain uses TRBV7-9 and TRBJ2-7, with D perhaps TRBD1 (6 bases). V dropped 11 bases and J dropped 4 bases, with 15 bases sitting between them. Germline-derived CDR1 and CDR2 are SEHNR and FQNEAQ (reference sequence). The length of the CDR3 is 12 residues. The DNA for the CDR3 is TGTGCCCTCGGCAGGGGCCAATACGAGCAGTACTTC. Its translation is CALGRGQYEQYF. Combining the CDR3 with reference TRBV7-9 and TRBJ2-7 gives the whole variable domain DTGVSQNPRHKITKRGQNVTFRCDPISEHNRLYWYRQTLGQGPEFLTYFQNEAQLEKSRLLSDRFSAERPKGSFSTLEIQRTEQGDSAMYLCALGRGQYEQYFGPGTRLTVT.

This sequence joins TRBV6-6 and TRBJ2-3; no definite D call. Trimming took 4 bases from V and 1 from J, leaving 15 bases between them. Per germline, CDR1 MNHNY and CDR2 SVGAGI (reference sequence). The length of the CDR3 is 16 residues. For the CDR3, the DNA is TGTGCCAGCAGTTGGTTCGGGCCACCCGGCACAGATACGCAGTATTTT. It codes for CASSWFGPPGTDTQYF.

The CDR3 DNA reads as TGTGCCAGCAGCTTAAGCCCGGGGACAGGGTCTCACACTGAAGCTTTCTTT. Protein product: CASSLSPGTGSHTEAFF. The chain joins TRBV7-9 to TRBJ1-1; TRBD1 agrees at 9 bases. Germline CDR1 reads SEHNR; CDR2 reads FQNEAQ (reference sequence). V lost 2 bases and J lost 3; bases outside the gene matches: 10. This CDR3 region has 17 residues.

This clone is judged large (0.1 to 1%). The chain carries TRBV10-2 and TRBJ2-7; a weak D match, TRBD2 (5 bases). CDR3 length equals 16 residues. The germline gives CDR1 WSHSY, CDR2 SAAADI. V was cut by 0 bases and J by 2 bases, with 14 bases left in between. The CDR3 region is CASSESVQRATYEQYF. The CDR3 DNA is TGCGCCAGCAGTGAGTCGGTTCAGAGGGCAACCTACGAGCAGTACTTC.

This clone was picked up a small number of times. The CDR3 DNA follows: TGCAGCGTTGGGCTTAGGTATGGCTACACCTTC. Amino acid sequence: CSVGLRYGYTF. The J gene is TRBJ1-2, the V gene TRBV29-1; D is ambiguous. Germline CDR1 SQVTM, CDR2 ANQGSEA. V dropped 4 bases and J dropped 5 bases, with 8 bases sitting between them. This CDR3 spans 11 amino acids.

This clone was observed a single time. V and J are TRBV19 and TRBJ1-4; 9 nucleotides agree with TRBD1. CDR3 length: 14 amino acids. Germline V lookup: CDR1 LNHDA, CDR2 SQIVND (reference sequence). The J segment lost 7 bases and the V segment lost 3 bases, leaving 3 bases of the junction unmatched. The CDR3 DNA is TGTGCCAGTAGTATTACAGGGGGCTTTGAAAAACTGTTTTTT. Translated: CASSITGGFEKLFF.

By share of the sample, this clone is medium-sized. The chain employs TRBV2 and TRBJ1-2; D may be TRBD1 (6 bases). Trimming pared 7 bases from V and 3 bases from J, leaving 12 bases between. The CDR3 is 13 amino acids. CDR1 SNHLY and CDR2 FYNNEI come from the germline V gene. Written as DNA, the CDR3 is TGTGCCAGCACGGCAGGGGCTGACTATGGCTACACCTTC. Amino acid sequence: CASTAGADYGYTF.

The rearrangement uses TRBV7-6 and TRBJ2-7; 7 bases fit TRBD2. With V trimmed by 1 base and J by 1 base, 7 bases remained unmatched. This CDR3 comprises 16 residues. The germline V gene has CDR1 SGHVS and CDR2 FNYEAQ. In DNA, the CDR3 is TGTGCCAGCAGCTTAGTTGGGGGGGACCCATCCTACGAGCAGTACTTC. This gives the protein CASSLVGGDPSYEQYF. The full variable domain, in which reference TRBV7-6 and TRBJ2-7 provide the parts outside the CDR3, is GAGVSQSPRYKVTKRGQDVALRCDPISGHVSLYWYRQALGQGPEFLTYFNYEAQQDKSGLPNDRFSAERPEGSISTLTIQRTEQRDSAMYRCASSLVGGDPSYEQYFGPGTRLTVT.

This sequence joins TRBV4-1 and TRBJ1-5; TRBD1 aligns across 7 bases. This CDR3 has 16 residues. The V gene end was trimmed by 6 bases and the J gene end by 7 bases; junction bases not matched to a gene: 15. Germline V lookup: CDR1 MGHRA, CDR2 YSYEKL. The CDR3 coding sequence is TGCGCCAGCAGTCTAATCCGGACAGGCGGGAGGCAGCCCCAGCATTTT. It is translated as CASSLIRTGGRQPQHF.

The chain couples TRBV19 to TRBJ2-6, with TRBD1 as a possible D gene (5 bases). The V end lost 5 bases, the J end lost 7 bases, and 12 bases lay between the germline ends. CDR1 is LNHDA, CDR2 SQIVND, per germline (reference sequence). This CDR3 is built from 14 residues. CDR3 bases: TGTGCCAGTAGTCTGCTCTGGGGCGCCAACGTCCTGACTTTC. Protein product: CASSLLWGANVLTF.

This clone has only one observation. The rearrangement uses TRBV10-1 and TRBJ1-4, with a possible D match to TRBD1 (5 bases). From germline, CDR1 is WNHNN and CDR2 SYGVQD (reference sequence). With 3 bases removed from V and 6 bases from J, the gap between germline ends came to 8 bases. The length of the CDR3 is 13 residues. As DNA, the CDR3 is TGCGCCAGCAGTGAAGGGACGCATGAAAAACTGTTTTTT. It translates to CASSEGTHEKLFF.

The chain carries TRBV19 and TRBJ2-7, with D perhaps assigned TRBD1 or TRBD2 (6 bases each). Trimming left V 3 bases short and J 6 bases short, with 21 bases between. CDR3 size: 16 residues. CDR1 and CDR2 (germline): LNHDA, SQIVND (reference sequence). The CDR3 bases are TGTGCCAGTAGTATCCTACCATCGGGGGCTTTCGGCGAGCAGTACTTC. Translation: CASSILPSGAFGEQYF. The full variable domain, with the rest looked up from reference TRBV19 and TRBJ2-7, is DGGITQSPKYLFRKEGQNVTLSCEQNLNHDAMYWYRQDPGQGLRLIYYSQIVNDFQKGDIAEGYSVSREKKESFPLTVTSAQKNPTAFYLCASSILPSGAFGEQYFGPGTRLTVT.